The 31 T cell receptor beta chains presented below share a single source sample, sequenced in a study of shared clonotypes between healthy human individuals. TCRdb's table, derived via immunoSEQ multiplex PCR, lists solely in-frame clones and lacks some. The sample lists roughly 400,000 clones, 90% to 97% occurring once. The material sequenced was memory CD8+ T cells sorted from blood. As for subset: CD45RO+ cells pooled with CCR7-negative TemRA cells. The receptors derive from a man between 25 and 39 years old in good health.

The chain links TRBV10-1 to TRBJ2-1, with 11 nucleotides matching TRBD2. The CDR3 extends over 15 amino acids. The J segment lost 6 bases and the V segment lost 6 bases, leaving 7 bases of the junction unmatched. Per the germline V gene, CDR1 is WNHNN and CDR2 is SYGVQD (reference sequence). The CDR3 loop is CASSEPTSGTNEQFF. DNA of the CDR3: TGCGCCAGCAGCGAGCCGACTAGCGGGACCAATGAGCAGTTCTTC.

The chain carries TRBV2 and TRBJ2-5, with 7 bases aligning to TRBD2. Trimming took 3 bases from V and 7 from J; bases not matched to a gene: 14. CDR3 size: 16 residues. CDR1 and CDR2 from the germline V gene are SNHLY and FYNNEI. The CDR3 sequence is CASSEGASGAIGTQYF. The CDR3 coding sequence is TGTGCCAGCAGTGAGGGAGCTAGCGGAGCGATTGGGACCCAGTACTTC.

This clone appeared a single time. This chain links TRBV11-3 with TRBJ2-1, with 7 positions matching TRBD2. Germline assignment: CDR1 SGHNT and CDR2 YENEEA. This CDR3 has 16 amino acids. V was clipped by 3 bases and J by 2 bases; unmatched bases: 7. The CDR3: CASSFSGRAPYNEQFF. In DNA form, the CDR3 reads TGTGCCAGCAGCTTCTCGGGGAGGGCGCCCTACAATGAGCAGTTCTTC.

DNA for the CDR3: TGTGTGAAGATCTACGAGCAGTACTTC. This sequence encodes CVKIYEQYF. The chain is built from TRBV28 and TRBJ2-7; no definite D call. Looked up from germline, CDR1 is MDHEN and CDR2 is SYDVKM. This CDR3 contains 9 residues.

This chain connects TRBV28 to TRBJ2-7; no clear D. The CDR3 is made up of 11 amino acids. Trimming cost V 5 bases and J 8 bases, with 10 bases left between them. Germline V gives CDR1 MDHEN, CDR2 SYDVKM. CDR3 residues: CASSVLGQQYF. The CDR3 bases are TGTGCCAGCAGTGTCCTTGGGCAGCAGTACTTC.

The V gene is TRBV5-1, the J gene TRBJ2-5; no clear D gene. The ends were cut back, 3 bases at V and 3 bases at J, with 12 bases in the middle. Germline CDR1 SGHRS, CDR2 YFSETQ. The CDR3 has 14 residues. The CDR3 reads CASSSLGHKETQYF. Written as DNA, the CDR3 is TGCGCCAGCAGCTCCCTCGGGCATAAAGAGACCCAGTACTTC.

The chain combines TRBV27 with TRBJ2-2, with 7 bases identical to TRBD2. The V gene's germline CDR1 is MNHEY and CDR2 SMNVEV (reference sequence). Trimming cost V 0 bases and J 2 bases; bases outside gene matches: 6. The CDR3 extends over 17 amino acids. CDR3 DNA: TGTGCCAGCAGTTTATCCTCCGGGACTACCAACACCGGGGAGCTGTTTTTT. As protein: CASSLSSGTTNTGELFF.

This chain links TRBV30 with TRBJ2-3, with 8 bases identical to TRBD2. J lost 5 bases, V lost 4 bases, and 8 bases had no gene match. This CDR3 region has 14 residues. In germline, CDR1 is GTSNPN, CDR2 SVGIG (reference sequence). The CDR3 DNA sequence: TGTGCCTGGAAGCAAGCGGGAGCTGGAGATACGCAGTATTTT. Protein sequence: CAWKQAGAGDTQYF.

The V and J genes are TRBV2 and TRBJ1-3; possibly TRBD1 for D (6 bases). The germline CDR1 and CDR2 sequences are SNHLY and FYNNEI. The CDR3 loop spans 15 amino acids. The germline V and J ends were trimmed by 7 bases and 0 bases, with 13 bases remaining between them. This CDR3 reads CASNPTGSSGNTIYF. The CDR3 coding sequence is TGTGCCAGCAATCCGACAGGATCCTCTGGAAACACCATATATTTT.

V and J are TRBV7-2 and TRBJ1-2; no reliable D call. The V end was cut by 1 base, the J end by 4 bases, with 4 bases between. The CDR3 has 12 residues. The germline V gene has CDR1 SGHTA and CDR2 FQGNSA. The CDR3 sequence: CASSLEAYGYTF. The CDR3 nucleotides read TGTGCCAGCAGCTTAGAAGCCTATGGCTACACCTTC.

V usage is TRBV27 and J usage is TRBJ2-1, with 8 positions matching TRBD2. The J segment lost 8 bases and the V segment lost 4 bases, leaving 4 bases of the junction unmatched. This CDR3 contains 13 residues. From germline, CDR1 is MNHEY and CDR2 SMNVEV (reference sequence). The CDR3 coding sequence is TGTGCCAGCAGTTACGGACTAGCTGATGAGCAGTTCTTC. It specifies CASSYGLADEQFF.

This sequence joins TRBV5-1 and TRBJ2-5; 7 positions match TRBD2. The length of the CDR3 is 14 residues. In germline, CDR1 is SGHRS, CDR2 YFSETQ. The V and J ends lost 0 bases and 5 bases, in that order; junction bases with no gene match: 4. The CDR3 reads CASSLDAGDETQYF. CDR3 bases: TGCGCCAGCAGCTTGGACGCGGGAGATGAGACCCAGTACTTC.

This rearrangement joins TRBV11-2 to TRBJ1-3, with TRBD1 matching over 8 bases. After removal of 3 bases from V and 6 bases from J, the junction contained 4 bases not matched to a gene. The CDR3 loop spans 14 amino acids. Germline assignment: CDR1 SGHAT and CDR2 FQNNGV. The CDR3 region has the DNA TGTGCCAGCAGCTTTCAGGGGGCTGAAAACACCATATATTTT. This encodes CASSFQGAENTIYF.

This chain joins TRBV19 and TRBJ1-1; D possibly corresponds to TRBD1 (6 bases). This CDR3 has 14 residues. Germline CDR1 is LNHDA and CDR2 is SQIVND (reference sequence). Trimming took 3 bases from V and 5 from J, leaving 13 bases between them. The CDR3 nucleotides are TGTGCCAGTAGTATCAGGCAGGGGTGGACTGAAGCTTTCTTT. This gives the protein CASSIRQGWTEAFF.

This chain connects TRBV7-2 to TRBJ1-3; weak D call: TRBD1 (6 bases). This CDR3 contains 17 residues. Germline assignment: CDR1 SGHTA and CDR2 FQGNSA. The V end was cut by 1 base, the J end by 2 bases, with 15 bases between. CDR3 residues: CASSLVGTRGTGNTIYF. The CDR3 DNA sequence: TGTGCCAGCAGCTTAGTCGGGACAAGGGGGACTGGAAACACCATATATTTT.

The chain couples TRBV4-2 to TRBJ2-7; D is possibly TRBD2 (5 bases). With 0 bases removed from V and 2 bases from J, the gap between germline ends came to 17 bases. The CDR3 is 17 residues long. CDR1 LGHNA and CDR2 YNFKEQ come from the germline V gene. CDR3 bases: TGTGCCAGCAGCCAAGATACGAGGGAGTCTCTTCCCTACGAGCAGTACTTC. As protein: CASSQDTRESLPYEQYF.

The genes are TRBV15 and TRBJ2-2; D not resolved. CDR1 LNHNV and CDR2 YYDKDF come from the germline V gene (reference sequence). Trimming removed 3 bases from V and 0 bases from J, with 2 bases in between. This CDR3 has 13 residues. The DNA of the CDR3 is TGTGCCACCAGCAGGACGAACACCGGGGAGCTGTTTTTT. Translating gives CATSRTNTGELFF.

The rearrangement joins TRBV28 to TRBJ2-1; 10 nucleotides line up with TRBD2. This CDR3 is 18 amino acids long. Germline V gene data show CDR1 as MDHEN and CDR2 as SYDVKM. V was clipped by 4 bases and J by 1 base; unmatched bases: 10. CDR3: CASSWLAGERFSYNEQFF. The CDR3 nucleotides read TGTGCCAGCAGTTGGCTAGCGGGAGAGAGATTTTCCTACAATGAGCAGTTCTTC.

The chain is built from TRBV5-6 and TRBJ2-5; the match to TRBD2 covers 7 bases. The CDR3 spans 16 residues. Germline V CDR1 and CDR2: SGHDT, YYEEEE. The ends lost 2 bases at V and 2 bases at J; junction bases unmatched: 9. The CDR3 region is CASSFFTGGLQETQYF. The CDR3 nucleotides are TGTGCCAGCAGCTTTTTCACGGGAGGACTACAAGAGACCCAGTACTTC.

V and J are TRBV5-4 and TRBJ1-2; the match to TRBD1 covers 9 bases. The germline gives CDR1 SGHNT, CDR2 YYREEE (reference sequence). The CDR3 has 16 amino acids. V shed 0 bases, J shed 5 bases, and the junction held 8 bases outside the gene matches. The CDR3 coding sequence is TGTGCCAGCAGCTTGGCCCACGGGACAGGGAAATATGGCTACACCTTC. Translation gives CASSLAHGTGKYGYTF.

V and J are TRBV6-5 and TRBJ2-2; D possibly corresponds to TRBD2 (5 bases). In germline, CDR1 is MNHEY, CDR2 SVGAGI. Deletions cut 3 bases from V and 8 bases from J, with 7 bases between. The CDR3 loop spans 12 amino acids. CDR3 nucleotide sequence: TGTGCCAGCAGTTATGACTATGGGGAGCTGTTTTTT. The encoded protein is CASSYDYGELFF.

The chain employs TRBV7-8 and TRBJ2-2, with D maybe TRBD2 (6 bases). Trimming stripped 4 bases from V and 5 bases from J, with 23 bases between. Germline V gives CDR1 SGHVS, CDR2 FQNEAQ. CDR3 length: 18 amino acids. The CDR3, as DNA: TGTGCCAGCAGCTCAGCTGGGGGGATGTTTTCGAGTACCGGGGAGCTGTTTTTT. Translation gives CASSSAGGMFSSTGELFF.

This chain links TRBV5-6 with TRBJ1-2, with 7 bases identical to TRBD1. Trimming removed 4 bases from V and 4 bases from J; junction bases left unmatched: 7. The CDR3 totals 14 residues. CDR1 SGHDT and CDR2 YYEEEE come from the germline V gene. The CDR3 DNA sequence: TGTGCCAGCAGCCGAACAGGGGAGGGCTATGGCTACACCTTC. It specifies CASSRTGEGYGYTF.

This CDR3 is CSARDVYAFF. In DNA, the CDR3 is TGCAGTGCTAGAGATGTGTACGCTTTCTTT. The chain is built from TRBV20-1 and TRBJ1-1; no clear D. CDR3 size: 10 residues. The V gene lost 0 bases and the J gene lost 11 bases, with 7 bases spanning the gap. Germline CDR1 is DFQATT and CDR2 is SNEGSKA (reference sequence).

This rearrangement joins TRBV30 to TRBJ2-3; D unresolved. This CDR3 is built from 11 residues. Germline V gene data show CDR1 as GTSNPN and CDR2 as SVGIG (reference sequence). Trimming removed 5 bases from V and 4 bases from J, with 7 bases in between. Here the CDR3 DNA reads TGTGCCTGGGCGAGGTCAGATACGCAGTATTTT. It translates to CAWARSDTQYF.

The chain carries TRBV7-3 and TRBJ2-3; maybe TRBD2 (5 bases). V was shortened by 1 base and J by 1 base, with 15 bases between the two germline ends. CDR3 length: 17 residues. Germline V lookup: CDR1 SGHTA, CDR2 FQGTGA. The CDR3 nucleotides read TGTGCCAGCAGCTTAATTCTCGGGGTCGTGGGCACAGATACGCAGTATTTT. This translates into CASSLILGVVGTDTQYF.

The V gene is TRBV19, the J gene TRBJ1-5; 10 bases agree with TRBD1. Germline values: CDR1 LNHDA, CDR2 SQIVND (reference sequence). The CDR3 runs to 14 residues. The trim removed 7 bases at V and 7 bases at J, leaving 7 bases unmatched. CDR3 DNA sequence: TGTGCCAGTACCCGACAGGGGGCAGGGCAGCCCCAGCATTTT. This translates into CASTRQGAGQPQHF.

This clone was found once. This chain connects TRBV7-2 to TRBJ2-3; 11 bases line up with TRBD2. Trimming took 5 bases from V and 3 from J; bases not matched to a gene: 10. This CDR3 has 17 residues. Germline V gene data show CDR1 as SGHTA and CDR2 as FQGNSA. This CDR3 is CASSPQTSGMGTDTQYF. CDR3 in DNA: TGTGCCAGCAGCCCACAGACTAGCGGGATGGGTACAGATACGCAGTATTTT. The complete variable domain, with remaining parts taken from reference TRBV7-2 and TRBJ2-3, reads GAGVSQSPSNKVTEKGKDVELRCDPISGHTALYWYRQSLGQGLEFLIYFQGNSAPDKSGLPSDRFSAERTGGSVSTLTIQRTQQEDSAVYLCASSPQTSGMGTDTQYFGPGTRLTVL.

In regard to this clone: This CDR3 is also generated by other DNA sequences in the sample. This chain connects TRBV28 to TRBJ2-7; no definite D call. The CDR3 consists of 11 residues. Germline V CDR1 and CDR2: MDHEN, SYDVKM. Trimming shortened V by 3 bases and J by 4 bases, and 4 bases separated the two germline ends. CDR3 nucleotide sequence: TGTGCCAGCAGTTTTAGTTACGAGCAGTACTTC. This codes for CASSFSYEQYF.

CDR3 coding DNA: TGCAGCGTGCAGGGCGAGGGAGCCAAAAACATTCAGTACTTC. This codes for CSVQGEGAKNIQYF. The chain joins TRBV29-1 to TRBJ2-4; perhaps D is TRBD1 or TRBD2 (5 bases each). Germline V gives CDR1 SQVTM, CDR2 ANQGSEA. V shed 6 bases and J shed 0 bases, with 12 bases lying between them. CDR3 length: 14 residues.

The J gene is TRBJ2-1, the V gene TRBV7-9; TRBD2 might be the D (5 bases). The CDR3 has 13 residues. V gave up 1 base and J gave up 6 bases, with 7 bases separating them. Germline V gives CDR1 SEHNR, CDR2 FQNEAQ (reference sequence). DNA of the CDR3: TGTGCCAGCAGCTTAGAGGGAGTCAATGAGCAGTTCTTC. Encoded protein: CASSLEGVNEQFF.